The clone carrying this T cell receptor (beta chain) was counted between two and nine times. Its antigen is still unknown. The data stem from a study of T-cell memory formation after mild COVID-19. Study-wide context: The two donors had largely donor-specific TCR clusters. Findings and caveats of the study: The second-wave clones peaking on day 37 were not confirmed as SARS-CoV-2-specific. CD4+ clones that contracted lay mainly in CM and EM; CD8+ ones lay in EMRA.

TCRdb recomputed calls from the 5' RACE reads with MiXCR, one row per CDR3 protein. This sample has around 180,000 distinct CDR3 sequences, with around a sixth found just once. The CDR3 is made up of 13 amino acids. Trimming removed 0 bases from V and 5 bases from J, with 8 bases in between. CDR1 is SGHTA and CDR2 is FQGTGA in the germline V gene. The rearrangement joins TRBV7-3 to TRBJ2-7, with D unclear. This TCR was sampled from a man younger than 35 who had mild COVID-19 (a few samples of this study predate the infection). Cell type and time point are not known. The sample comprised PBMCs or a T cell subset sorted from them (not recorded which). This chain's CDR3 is CASSLTNEDEQYF. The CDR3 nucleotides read TGTGCCAGCAGCTTAACGAACGAGGACGAGCAGTACTTC.